The 22 T cell receptor beta chains in this list originate from one sample, sequenced in a study of T cells in Graves' hyperthyroidism and ophthalmopathy. There were TCR beta CDR3 regions amplified from RNA transcripts. The HTBI set primed first-round TCR CDR3 RT-PCR. TCRdb reanalysed the multiplex PCR reads using MiXCR and keeps one entry per CDR3 protein. This sample has more than 450,000 distinct CDR3 sequences, with about 15% found just once. The sample was blood. The receptors come from a middle-aged woman with Graves' hyperthyroidism.

This sequence joins TRBV7-2 and TRBJ2-1; 8 bases agree with TRBD1. Germline V CDR1 and CDR2: SGHTA, FQGNSA. There are 16 residues in the CDR3. The V gene end was trimmed by 6 bases and the J gene end by 7 bases; junction bases not matched to a gene: 14. The CDR3 loop is CASRPGGTGGGNEQFF. The DNA for the CDR3 is TGTGCCAGCAGGCCCGGTGGGACAGGAGGGGGAAATGAGCAGTTCTTC.

In its sample, this clonotype was seen many times. The chain is built from TRBV5-1 and TRBJ1-1, with TRBD1 matching over 8 bases. CDR1 is SGHRS, CDR2 YFSETQ, per germline. The length of the CDR3 is 15 residues. V lost 5 bases, J lost 2 bases, and 8 bases stayed unmatched. The CDR3 loop is CASRQTGATNTEAFF. The CDR3 region has the DNA TGCGCCAGCAGACAGACAGGGGCGACAAACACTGAAGCTTTCTTT.

This clonotype was counted at least ten times. The chain recombines TRBV12-3 or TRBV12-4 with TRBJ2-4; D perhaps matches TRBD2 (6 bases). V lost 7 bases and J 1 base, leaving 11 bases between the germline ends. The length of the CDR3 is 14 residues. CDR3 nucleotides: TGTGCCAGCACTCGGGACTTGGCCAAAAACATTCAGTACTTC. Its translation is CASTRDLAKNIQYF.

The chain couples TRBV5-1 to TRBJ1-4, with D uncertain. The V and J ends lost 5 bases and 0 bases respectively, with 8 bases between them. This CDR3 is built from 14 residues. CDR1 is SGHRS and CDR2 is YFSETQ in the germline V gene. For the CDR3, the DNA is TGCGCCAGCAGTAAAGTTGCAACTAATGAAAAACTGTTTTTT. Translation: CASSKVATNEKLFF.

This clonotype came up many times. J is TRBJ1-2 and V is TRBV30; no firm D call. The V gene's germline CDR1 is GTSNPN and CDR2 SVGIG (reference sequence). The V end lost 4 bases, the J end lost 3 bases, and 21 bases lay between the germline ends. The CDR3 is 16 amino acids. The CDR3 here is CAWNLVRQWADYGYTF. CDR3 sequence (DNA): TGTGCCTGGAACCTCGTTCGACAATGGGCGGACTATGGCTACACCTTC. Looking up the rest from reference TRBV30 and TRBJ1-2 gives the full variable domain: SQTIHQWPATLVQPVGSPLSLECTVEGTSNPNLYWYRQAAGRGLQLLFYSVGIGQISSEVPQNLSASRPQDRQFILSSKKLLLSDSGFYLCAWNLVRQWADYGYTFGSGTRLTVV.

The chain joins TRBV14 to TRBJ2-1; 8 bases are shared with TRBD2. This CDR3 is built from 14 residues. Germline lookup yields CDR1 SGHDN and CDR2 FVKESK. J was trimmed by 6 bases and V by 6 bases; bases with no gene match: 7. The DNA for the CDR3 is TGTGCCAGCAGATCCAGCGGGAGAGGCAATGAGCAGTTCTTC. Its protein is CASRSSGRGNEQFF. The full variable domain, completed using reference TRBV14 and TRBJ2-1, is EAGVTQFPSHSVIEKGQTVTLRCDPISGHDNLYWYRRVMGKEIKFLLHFVKESKQDESGMPNNRFLAERTGGTYSTLKVQPAELEDSGVYFCASRSSGRGNEQFFGPGTRLTVL.

This chain joins TRBV6-5 and TRBJ1-5; D gene unclear. Trimming shortened V by 0 bases and J by 5 bases, and 5 bases separated the two germline ends. CDR1 is MNHEY, CDR2 SVGAGI, per germline. This CDR3 region has 13 residues. The CDR3 DNA reads as TGTGCCAGCAGTTACTCAGGGTATCAGCCCCAGCATTTT. It is translated as CASSYSGYQPQHF.

In its sample, this clonotype was seen many times. The chain has TRBV6-5 and TRBJ1-2, with D possibly being TRBD1 (6 bases). Germline V gives CDR1 MNHEY, CDR2 SVGAGI. The V and J ends lost 2 bases and 0 bases respectively, with 7 bases between them. The CDR3 has 14 residues. The CDR3 region has the DNA TGTGCCAGCAGTTACGACAGGACTAACTATGGCTACACCTTC. Translating it yields CASSYDRTNYGYTF.

The chain couples TRBV6-1 to TRBJ2-7; 8 nucleotides line up with TRBD1. Per germline, CDR1 MNHNS and CDR2 SASEGT. The CDR3 consists of 13 residues. J gave up 3 bases and V 6 bases, and 4 bases lay outside the gene matches. CDR3 sequence (DNA): TGTGCCAGCAGCAAGGGACAGGACTACGAGCAGTACTTC. It specifies CASSKGQDYEQYF.

The V call is TRBV5-5, the J call TRBJ2-2; D perhaps matches TRBD1 (6 bases). CDR1 is SGHKS, CDR2 YYEKEE, per germline (reference sequence). The CDR3 has 15 amino acids. V lost 1 base to trimming and J lost 2 bases, with 9 bases between them. This CDR3 reads CASSLRQVNTGELFF. CDR3 nucleotide sequence: TGTGCCAGCAGCTTGCGACAGGTCAACACCGGGGAGCTGTTTTTT.

The rearrangement uses TRBV12-3 or TRBV12-4 and TRBJ1-3, with D uncertain. This CDR3 is 14 amino acids long. With 5 bases removed from V and 2 bases from J, the gap between germline ends came to 10 bases. This chain's CDR3 is CASSRLLPGNTIYF. Written as DNA, the CDR3 is TGTGCCAGCAGTCGACTGTTGCCTGGAAACACCATATATTTT.

The CDR3 DNA is TGTGCCAGCAGGCTAAGGACTGCCGCCTACAATGAGCAGTTCTTC. Translation: CASRLRTAAYNEQFF. V and J are TRBV2 and TRBJ2-1; weak D call: TRBD2 (5 bases). V was trimmed by 6 bases and J by 2 bases, leaving 14 bases between them. The CDR3 loop spans 15 amino acids. Germline CDR1 is SNHLY and CDR2 is FYNNEI.

This clonotype occurred many times. This rearrangement joins TRBV2 to TRBJ2-2; 10 nucleotides align to TRBD1. Germline trimming cut 6 bases from V and 7 bases from J; bases unmatched to any gene: 8. The CDR3 has 15 residues. Germline CDR1 is SNHLY and CDR2 is FYNNEI. The CDR3 DNA reads as TGTGCCAGCAGCGGACGGACAGGGGGAATCGGGGAGCTGTTTTTT. Amino acid sequence: CASSGRTGGIGELFF.

Only a few counts were recorded for this clonotype. This rearrangement joins TRBV5-8 to TRBJ2-1; D is perhaps TRBD1 (5 bases). V dropped 3 bases and J dropped 0 bases, with 13 bases sitting between them. Germline V gene sequence: CDR1 SGHTS, CDR2 YDEGEE. The CDR3 extends over 16 amino acids. The CDR3 DNA is TGTGCCAGCAGCTCAAAGGACATCTTCTCCTACAATGAGCAGTTCTTC. It encodes CASSSKDIFSYNEQFF.

This clonotype has a count of ten or more. This chain joins TRBV7-2 and TRBJ2-5, with D perhaps TRBD2 (6 bases). V lost 5 bases and J 4 bases, leaving 14 bases between the germline ends. CDR1 and CDR2 (germline): SGHTA, FQGNSA. The CDR3 runs to 14 residues. CDR3: CASSLGGLRETQYF. CDR3 bases: TGTGCCAGCAGCCTAGGAGGACTAAGAGAGACCCAGTACTTC.

V usage is TRBV28 and J usage is TRBJ2-1; D might be TRBD2 (6 bases). Per the germline V gene, CDR1 is MDHEN and CDR2 is SYDVKM. This CDR3 has 12 residues. The germline V and J ends were trimmed by 11 bases and 0 bases, with 8 bases remaining between them. The CDR3 protein is CAAGSSYNEQFF. CDR3 in DNA: TGTGCCGCGGGGAGCTCCTACAATGAGCAGTTCTTC.

The sample holds many counts of this clonotype. The chain is built from TRBV5-8 and TRBJ1-1, with TRBD1 identical over 7 bases. CDR1 and CDR2 from the germline V gene are SGHTS and YDEGEE. Losses at the gene ends were 2 bases for V and 0 bases for J; bases not matched to a gene: 4. CDR3 length equals 15 residues. CDR3 region: CASSFPGQMNTEAFF. CDR3 in DNA: TGTGCCAGCAGCTTCCCGGGACAGATGAACACTGAAGCTTTCTTT. The full variable domain, with the rest looked up from reference TRBV5-8 and TRBJ1-1, is EAGVTQSPTHLIKTRGQQATLRCSPISGHTSVYWYQQALGLGLQFLLWYDEGEERNRGNFPPRFSGRQFPNYSSELNVNALELEDSALYLCASSFPGQMNTEAFFGQGTRLTVV.

The chain links TRBV5-1 to TRBJ2-5; weak D call: TRBD2 (7 bases). In germline, CDR1 is SGHRS, CDR2 YFSETQ. Trimming took 4 bases from V and 5 from J, leaving 15 bases between them. The CDR3 totals 14 residues. The CDR3, as DNA: TGCGCCAGCAGCGGGGGGGCGTTTTTGGAGACCCAGTACTTC. This sequence encodes CASSGGAFLETQYF.

The chain employs TRBV11-3 and TRBJ2-1; 7 bases are a match to TRBD2. Unmatched junction bases numbered 14, after V lost 5 bases and J lost 10 bases. The CDR3 sequence is 15 residues long. Germline CDR1 is SGHNT and CDR2 is YENEEA. CDR3 amino acids: CASSLPTSHGTEQFF. CDR3 DNA sequence: TGTGCCAGCAGCCTACCGACTAGCCACGGTACGGAGCAGTTCTTC.

The chain recombines TRBV7-9 with TRBJ1-1, with 8 positions matching TRBD1. Germline CDR1 is SEHNR and CDR2 is FQNEAQ (reference sequence). Trimming cost V 0 bases and J 5 bases; bases outside gene matches: 14. This CDR3 comprises 18 residues. CDR3 DNA: TGTGCCAGCAGCTTAGCGGGGTCGCAGGGGGCTAGGGGTACTGAAGCTTTCTTT. Amino acid sequence: CASSLAGSQGARGTEAFF. The full variable domain, in which reference TRBV7-9 and TRBJ1-1 provide the parts outside the CDR3, is DTGVSQNPRHKITKRGQNVTFRCDPISEHNRLYWYRQTLGQGPEFLTYFQNEAQLEKSRLLSDRFSAERPKGSFSTLEIQRTEQGDSAMYLCASSLAGSQGARGTEAFFGQGTRLTVV.

The chain links TRBV28 to TRBJ2-3; TRBD1 matches at 7 bases. J lost 4 bases, V lost 5 bases, and 15 bases had no gene match. This CDR3 has 17 residues. Germline V gives CDR1 MDHEN, CDR2 SYDVKM. This CDR3 is CASSDPGQRSLADTQYF. The CDR3 DNA sequence: TGTGCCAGCAGTGACCCGGGACAGAGATCTTTGGCAGATACGCAGTATTTT.

This clonotype appeared many times. The rearrangement uses TRBV7-9 and TRBJ2-1; perhaps TRBD2 as D (6 bases). This CDR3 region has 17 residues. Germline V gene data show CDR1 as SEHNR and CDR2 as FQNEAQ (reference sequence). The germline V and J ends were trimmed by 5 bases and 7 bases, with 24 bases remaining between them. The CDR3 DNA reads TGTGCCAGCAGCCCAGAAATAGACAACGGGAGTCTGAATGAGCAGTTCTTC. Residues: CASSPEIDNGSLNEQFF.